The 5 T cell receptor beta chains below come from one sample, sequenced in a study of shared clonotypes between healthy human individuals. This table comes from immunoSEQ multiplex PCR, and its TCRdb copy is limited to in-frame clones, with some not included. This sample has roughly 1.4 million clones, with approximately 98.5% found just once. The sequenced sample was naive CD4+ T cells sorted from blood. Sample subset: CD45RA+ positively selected. The receptors originated from a man in his thirties or forties in good health.

The genes are TRBV4-1 and TRBJ1-2; D is uncertain. Germline V gene lookup returns CDR1 MGHRA and CDR2 YSYEKL. The CDR3 spans 15 residues. Trimming took off 0 bases at V and 1 base at J, with 9 bases between the two ends. The CDR3 reads CASSQEGGNNYGYTF. CDR3 coding DNA: TGCGCCAGCAGCCAAGAAGGCGGAAATAACTATGGCTACACCTTC.

The J gene is TRBJ1-2, the V gene TRBV6-5, with TRBD1 identical over 8 bases. V trimming: 5 bases; J trimming: 7 bases; junction bases outside the gene matches: 6. The CDR3 covers 13 residues. CDR1 is MNHEY and CDR2 is SVGAGI in the germline V gene. The CDR3 DNA sequence: TGTGCCAGCAGTAGTCAGGGGGCGGTTGGCTACACCTTC. It translates to CASSSQGAVGYTF.

Comment on this clone: The same CDR3 also results from other DNA sequences found in this sample. The rearrangement links TRBV20-1 to TRBJ2-7; no definite D call. The V gene's germline CDR1 is DFQATT and CDR2 SNEGSKA (reference sequence). This CDR3 is 11 amino acids long. V was trimmed by 3 bases and J by 3 bases, leaving 6 bases between them. This chain's CDR3 is CSASKGYEQYF. The CDR3 DNA reads TGCAGTGCTAGTAAGGGCTACGAGCAGTACTTC.

The chain has TRBV5-4 and TRBJ1-1; no definite D call. Deletions cut 0 bases from V and 10 bases from J, with 13 bases between. Germline values: CDR1 SGHNT, CDR2 YYREEE (reference sequence). This CDR3 comprises 13 residues. The CDR3 region has the DNA TGTGCCAGCAGCTTGGACACCCCGGGAGGAGCTTTCTTT. Translating it yields CASSLDTPGGAFF. Looking up the rest from reference TRBV5-4 and TRBJ1-1 gives the full variable domain: ETGVTQSPTHLIKTRGQQVTLRCSSQSGHNTVSWYQQALGQGPQFIFQYYREEENGRGNFPPRFSGLQFPNYSSELNVNALELDDSALYLCASSLDTPGGAFFGQGTRLTVV.

This chain uses TRBV9 with TRBJ1-1; D is possibly TRBD1 (5 bases). The germline V gene encodes CDR1 SGDLS and CDR2 YYNGEE. CDR3 length: 17 amino acids. V lost 0 bases and J lost 0, with 15 bases in between. CDR3 DNA: TGTGCCAGCAGCGTAGGCTCCGGGACCATCATGAACACTGAAGCTTTCTTT. Translation gives CASSVGSGTIMNTEAFF.